The clone carrying this T cell receptor beta chain was counted only a few times. Its antigen is not known. This specimen belongs to a study of T cells after yellow fever vaccination. The CDR3 consists of 17 residues. Trimming left V 2 bases short and J 2 bases short, with 19 bases between. UMIs and a universal primer site were added when TCR cDNA was made by 5'RACE template switching. From the 5' RACE reads, TCRdb called clonotypes with MiXCR, one entry per CDR3 protein. The profile covers 300,000 to 350,000 distinct CDR3 sequences, with 3.5% to 5% appearing a single time and around 19% taken by the ten largest. Study observations and caveats: The appearance of a small share of clonotypes in both CD4 and CD8 compartments was observed. Clones that expanded after primary vaccination mostly reappeared after the booster (roughly 97% CD4, approximately 85% CD8). Peaking faster, on day 5 versus 15, the secondary response was nonetheless weaker.

The sample in question was PBMCs, obtained 15 days after the yellow fever booster vaccination. The rearrangement joins TRBV12-3 or TRBV12-4 to TRBJ2-7; weak D call: TRBD1 (7 bases). This receptor was identified in a man aged 18 to 29 who received the YFV17D yellow fever vaccine. CDR3 amino acids: CASSLSWTARGAYEQYV. The CDR3 DNA reads TGTGCCAGCAGTTTAAGTTGGACAGCCAGGGGGGCCTACGAGCAGTACGTC.